These 5 T cell receptor beta chains share one sample of origin, sequenced in a study of response to subunit inactivated influenza vaccine. TCRdb re-called the RT-PCR reads with MiXCR, one entry per CDR3 protein. The sample carries roughly 460,000 distinct CDR3 sequences, 9.5% to 12% recorded once. The sample in question was PBMCs from blood, obtained about 40 days after vaccination. These receptors were collected from a man aged 50 to 59 who received an inactivated influenza vaccine.

The chain joins TRBV5-1 to TRBJ2-1; TRBD1 aligns across 7 bases. The CDR3 has 12 amino acids. The ends lost 3 bases at V and 8 bases at J; junction bases unmatched: 2. Germline V lookup: CDR1 SGHRS, CDR2 YFSETQ. CDR3 sequence: CASSSGQDEQFF. For the CDR3, the DNA is TGCGCCAGCAGCTCCGGACAGGATGAGCAGTTCTTC.

This chain links TRBV7-9 with TRBJ2-2; D gene ambiguous. CDR1 is SEHNR, CDR2 FQNEAQ, per germline (reference sequence). The CDR3 is 11 amino acids. V dropped 6 bases and J dropped 7 bases, with 6 bases sitting between them. CDR3 DNA: TGTGCCAGCAGTAAATTCGGGGAGCTGTTTTTT. Its translation is CASSKFGELFF.

CDR3 loop: CASSQAGFYNNEQFF. In DNA form, the CDR3 reads TGTGCCAGCAGCCAAGCGGGGTTTTACAACAATGAGCAGTTCTTC. The rearrangement links TRBV7-9 to TRBJ2-1; the match to TRBD2 covers 7 bases. CDR3 length equals 15 residues. Per the germline V gene, CDR1 is SEHNR and CDR2 is FQNEAQ (reference sequence). Trimming at V came to 5 bases and at J to 5 bases, leaving 9 bases not matched to a gene.

The V call is TRBV6-1, the J call TRBJ2-5; 11 bases match TRBD2. The CDR3 totals 15 residues. CDR1 MNHNS and CDR2 SASEGT come from the germline V gene. The V and J ends lost 6 bases and 2 bases, in that order; junction bases with no gene match: 5. CDR3 nucleotide sequence: TGTGCCAGCAGATCTAGCGGGGGGCGTCAAGAGACCCAGTACTTC. This encodes CASRSSGGRQETQYF.

The chain links TRBV7-2 to TRBJ1-2; a weak D match, TRBD1 (6 bases). Trimming removed 0 bases from V and 0 bases from J, with 8 bases in between. This CDR3 contains 15 residues. The V gene's germline CDR1 is SGHTA and CDR2 FQGNSA. CDR3 sequence: CASSLARTANYGYTF. CDR3 coding DNA: TGTGCCAGCAGCTTAGCACGGACAGCTAACTATGGCTACACCTTC.